This T cell receptor beta chain was obtained from a study of fetal regulatory T cell absence and autoimmunity. Study findings and constraints: The oligoclonal enrichment was interpreted as supporting antigen-driven pancreatic autoimmunity before birth in IPEX syndrome. Pancreas and cord blood did not differ much in TRB family usage. Some top pancreas TCR clones were over 80-fold enriched versus cord blood.

Of note for this clone: Its antigen is not known.

This CDR3 contains 17 residues. With 5 bases clipped from V and 7 bases from J, the junction kept 8 bases outside the gene matches. Germline-derived CDR1 and CDR2 are ENHRY and SYGVKD. Clones were read by immunoSEQ multiplex PCR, and TCRdb kept only the in-frame ones, dropping some. The sample contains approximately 49,000 clones, about 80% of which appear only once. The sequencing input was cord blood. The TCR sequence derives from a newborn boy with IPEX syndrome. This chain uses TRBV10-3 with TRBJ2-1; 16 positions match TRBD2. The CDR3 loop reads CAISIQPGLAGGNEQFF. Here the CDR3 DNA reads TGTGCCATCAGTATTCAGCCGGGACTAGCGGGGGGGAATGAGCAGTTCTTC.